A selection of T cell receptor beta chains follows, all from one sample in a study of OX40 agonist ivuxolimab in advanced cancers. Libraries were prepared by immunoSEQ multiplex PCR; TCRdb keeps only in-frame clonotypes and omits some of them. The data hold 75,000 to 90,000 clones, with 90% to 95% observed a single time. The material was CD4+ or CD8+ T cells sorted from blood, obtained in a trial of the OX40 agonist ivuxolimab. Source of these receptors: an adult with an advanced solid tumor such as melanoma, head and neck, liver or kidney cancer. Each CDR3 is given with its conserved first and last residue. The D gene is left open where the match is weak. Size tells how often a clone was seen (once, few, many) or the class of an expanded clone, and some rows leave it out.

>.|TRBV19|TRBJ2-6|.
TGTGCCAGTATGGAAGGGGCTGGGGCCAACGTCCTGACTTTC
CASMEGAGANVLTF
>.|TRBV6-1|TRBJ2-3|.
TGTGCCAGCAGTCCCAGAGTTTACACAGATACGCAGTATTTT
CASSPRVYTDTQYF
>.|TRBV6-6|TRBJ2-1|.
TGTGCCAGCAGTTACCCCGCCCACAATGAGCAGTTCTTC
CASSYPAHNEQFF
>.|TRBV5-6|TRBJ2-7|once
TGTGCCAGCAGCTTGGGCTACGAGCAGTACTTC
CASSLGYEQYF
>TRBD2|TRBV5-4|TRBJ2-3|.
TGTGCCAGCAGCTTGGGACTAGCGGGGCCGACAGATACGCAGTATTTT
CASSLGLAGPTDTQYF
>TRBD2|TRBV5-4|TRBJ2-3|.
TGTGCCAGCAGCGCCGGGACTAGCGGGATTGATACGCAGTATTTT
CASSAGTSGIDTQYF
>.|TRBV11-2|TRBJ2-3|.
TGTGCCAGCAGCTTAGGACTTTACCCAGATACGCAGTATTTT
CASSLGLYPDTQYF
>TRBD2|TRBV10-1|TRBJ2-3|.
TGCGCCAGCAGCAACCCCGGGACTAGTGGCCCAGATACGCAGTATTTT
CASSNPGTSGPDTQYF
>TRBD2|TRBV9|TRBJ2-7|.
TGTGCCAGCAGCGTAGGCCCGGGGACTACGAAGCAGTACTTC
CASSVGPGTTKQYF
>.|TRBV2|TRBJ2-1|.
TGTGCCAGCAGGAGGCTAGGGTTTGAGGGTGAGCAGTTCTTC
CASRRLGFEGEQFF
>.|TRBV5-1|TRBJ1-5|.
TGCGCCAGCAGCTTGGGGAGGGACCCCAATCAGCCCCAGCATTTT
CASSLGRDPNQPQHF
>.|TRBV6-6|TRBJ2-7|.
TGTGCCAGCAGACCACACGGACATGCCTACGAGCAGTACTTC
CASRPHGHAYEQYF
>TRBD2|TRBV11-2|TRBJ2-7|.
TGTGCCAGCAGGCGGGGGGGACTTGCCTACGAGCAGTACTTC
CASRRGGLAYEQYF
>.|TRBV13|TRBJ2-3|.
TGTGCCAGCAGCTTAGGCCGCCGGACAGATACGCAGTATTTT
CASSLGRRTDTQYF
>.|TRBV6-5|TRBJ2-2|once
TGTGCCAGCAACAGACCGAACACCGGGGAGCTGTTTTTT
CASNRPNTGELFF
>.|TRBV4-1|TRBJ1-1|few
TGCGCCAGCAGCCAAGAAATGAGGGCTCAAGCTTTCTTT
CASSQEMRAQAFF
>.|TRBV19|TRBJ2-7|.
TGTGCCAGTAGTATGGGTGGTGCCTACGAGCAGTACTTC
CASSMGGAYEQYF
>TRBD1|TRBV28|TRBJ2-1|.
TGTGCCAGCCGTCGACAGGGCTACAATGAGCAGTTCTTC
CASRRQGYNEQFF
>.|TRBV7-2|TRBJ1-3|once
TGTGCCAGCAGCTTTATCGCAGGGAAAGGAAACACCATATATTTT
CASSFIAGKGNTIYF
>TRBD2|TRBV5-1|TRBJ2-2|once
TGCGCCAGCAGTACCTTCCCGGGACTAGAAACCGGGGAGCTGTTTTTT
CASSTFPGLETGELFF
>TRBD2|TRBV6-6|TRBJ2-2|.
TGTGCCAGCAGTTACTCAGCGGGAGCGTACACCGGGGAGCTGTTTTTT
CASSYSAGAYTGELFF
>TRBD1|TRBV4-1|TRBJ2-7|.
TGCGCCAGCAGTTATAACAGGGGGCCTTCCTACGAGCAGTACTTC
CASSYNRGPSYEQYF
>.|TRBV30|TRBJ1-6|.
TGTGCCTGGAGTCTCGGACAGTATAATTCACCCCTCCACTTT
CAWSLGQYNSPLHF
>.|TRBV21-1|TRBJ1-5|.
TGTGCCAGCAGCAAATGGGGGACAGGGCGACAGCCCCAGCATTTT
CASSKWGTGRQPQHF
>TRBD1|TRBV11-2|TRBJ2-1|.
TGTGCCAGCAGATCGATCCGGGACAGGGATAACAATGAGCAGTTCTTC
CASRSIRDRDNNEQFF
>.|TRBV28|TRBJ1-2|.
TGTGCCAGCAGTTTATGGGTGGTAGGCGGCTACACCTTC
CASSLWVVGGYTF
>.|TRBV30|TRBJ2-7|.
TGTGCCTGGAGTGACGGGATATCCTACGAGCAGTACTTC
CAWSDGISYEQYF
>TRBD2|TRBV7-2|TRBJ2-1|.
TGTGCCAGCAGCTCGGGACTAGCACGTGAGCAGTTCTTC
CASSSGLAREQFF
>.|TRBV19|TRBJ2-5|.
TGTGCCAGTAGTATCCCCAGGGAAGGGACCCAGTACTTC
CASSIPREGTQYF
>.|TRBV7-6|TRBJ1-6|.
TGTGCCAGCAGCCCAAACCCCCAGGGATCACCCCTCCACTTT
CASSPNPQGSPLHF
>.|TRBV27|TRBJ1-5|.
TGTGCCAGCAGCCCTGCTTCGGGGTATAGCAATCAGCCCCAGCATTTT
CASSPASGYSNQPQHF
>.|TRBV10-2|TRBJ2-4|.
TGCGCCAGCAGTGAGTCGGGGGGAGCCAAAAACATTCAGTACTTC
CASSESGGAKNIQYF
>.|TRBV19|TRBJ1-1|.
TGTGCCAGTAGGGCAGACCCGAACACTGAAGCTTTCTTT
CASRADPNTEAFF
>.|TRBV5-1|TRBJ2-7|.
TGCGCCAGCAGCTTGGCGTCAGGGCGGGAGCAGTACTTC
CASSLASGREQYF
>TRBD2|TRBV5-1|TRBJ2-7|.
TGCGCCAGCAGCTATTCTAGCGGGACGACCTACGAGCAGTACTTC
CASSYSSGTTYEQYF
>TRBD1|TRBV15|TRBJ1-1|.
TGTGCCACCAGCCTGGGACAGTACCCAAACACTGAAGCTTTCTTT
CATSLGQYPNTEAFF
>.|TRBV21-1|TRBJ2-2|.
TGTGCCAGCATGCTTGAGACAGTCTGGGGCAGGACCGGGGAGCTGTTTTTT
CASMLETVWGRTGELFF
>TRBD2|TRBV29-1|TRBJ2-2|.
TGCAGAGCGGGAACCGGGGAGCTGTTTTTT
CRAGTGELFF
>TRBD1|TRBV7-2|TRBJ1-2|.
TGTGCCAGCAGCCGCTCCGGGACAGGGGGCCTATATGGCTACACCTTC
CASSRSGTGGLYGYTF
>TRBD2|TRBV5-1|TRBJ2-1|.
TGCGCCAGCAGCTTGGGCGGGAGCGTGTACAATGAGCAGTTCTTC
CASSLGGSVYNEQFF